Shown below are 30 T cell receptor beta chains from a single sample sequenced in a study of T cell clusters in autoimmune cytopenias (dated by TCRdb to the late 2010s). The run used an Illumina MiSeq. Multiplex PCR with a touch-down protocol amplified TRB rearrangements, with the TRB-A and TRB-B primer pools combined in a single tube. Based on TCRdb reprocessing of the reads, there is one entry per CDR3 protein sequence, and DNA is missing. The sample table on file contains under 8,500 distinct CDR3 sequences. The top ten clonotypes cover approximately 22% of the sample. TRB amplification used around 260 ng of peripheral blood genomic DNA, tens of thousands of genome equivalents, per sample. This sample also appeared in a second study, on T cell repertoires in aging, cancer and after chemotherapy.

Sample: peripheral blood. The source is a human donor in good health.

The V call is TRBV5-4, the J call TRBJ1-5. The CDR3 is 15 amino acids. CDR1 and CDR2 from the germline V gene are SGHNT and YYREEE (reference sequence). The CDR3 sequence is CASSLFVRGDQPQHF. The full variable domain, in which reference TRBV5-4 and TRBJ1-5 provide the parts outside the CDR3, is ETGVTQSPTHLIKTRGQQVTLRCSSQSGHNTVSWYQQALGQGPQFIFQYYREEENGRGNFPPRFSGLQFPNYSSELNVNALELDDSALYLCASSLFVRGDQPQHFGDGTRLSIL.

J is TRBJ1-4 and V is TRBV12-3 or TRBV12-4; the D call from TCRdb, TRBD1, cannot be confirmed without DNA. The CDR3 extends over 16 amino acids. CDR3 sequence reads: CASSWGQGARNEKLFF.

The chain joins TRBV18 to TRBJ2-7; lacking DNA, the TRBD1 call made by TCRdb goes unchecked. In germline, CDR1 is KGHSH, CDR2 LQKENI. This CDR3 is built from 15 residues. CDR3 sequence: CASSPPGTGTYEQYF. Filled out from reference TRBV18 and TRBJ2-7, the complete variable domain reads NAGVMQNPRHLVRRRGQEARLRCSPMKGHSHVYWYRQLPEEGLKFMVYLQKENIIDESGMPKERFSAEFPKEGPSILRIQQVVRGDSAAYFCASSPPGTGTYEQYFGPGTRLTVT.

The chain joins TRBV29-1 to TRBJ1-2. Germline assignment: CDR1 SQVTM and CDR2 ANQGSEA. This CDR3 has 11 residues. CDR3 loop: CSVSYPRGYTF.

V gene TRBV5-4 combines with J gene TRBJ2-6; TCRdb calls TRBD2, which cannot be checked without DNA. Germline V gene sequence: CDR1 SGHNT, CDR2 YYREEE (reference sequence). The CDR3 spans 18 residues. Here the CDR3 reads CASSLGLAGGSGANVLTF.

The V gene is TRBV10-3, the J gene TRBJ1-1. The CDR3 sequence is 11 residues long. Germline V gives CDR1 ENHRY, CDR2 SYGVKD. The CDR3 sequence is CAISEERSAFF.

This clonotype counts as medium-sized by frequency. The rearrangement joins TRBV13 to TRBJ2-3; absent DNA, TCRdb's TRBD1 call cannot be checked. The CDR3 extends over 14 amino acids. CDR1 and CDR2 from the germline V gene are PRHDT and FYEKMQ (reference sequence). The CDR3 sequence is CASSFTGDADTQYF. The full variable domain, in which reference TRBV13 and TRBJ2-3 provide the parts outside the CDR3, is AAGVIQSPRHLIKEKRETATLKCYPIPRHDTVYWYQQGPGQDPQFLISFYEKMQSDKGSIPDRFSAQQFSDYHSELNMSSLELGDSALYFCASSFTGDADTQYFGPGTRLTVL.

This rearrangement joins TRBV6-5 to TRBJ2-1; TCRdb returns TRBD2, unconfirmable since there is no DNA. Per the germline V gene, CDR1 is MNHEY and CDR2 is SVGAGI. The CDR3 is 15 amino acids. The CDR3 spells CASSYRFGGYNEQFF.

The chain links TRBV5-6 to TRBJ1-1; the TCRdb D gene call, TRBD1, has no DNA to confirm it. CDR1 is SGHDT, CDR2 YYEEEE, per germline. This CDR3 is built from 13 residues. The CDR3 spells CASSRTGGTEAFF.

The chain is built from TRBV24-1 and TRBJ2-3. The CDR3 consists of 15 residues. Germline CDR1 KGHDR, CDR2 SFDVKD. CDR3 protein: CATSDLRNSTDTQYF.

The chain carries TRBV5-4 and TRBJ2-5; TCRdb selects TRBD1, and the lack of DNA leaves this call unchecked. The germline CDR1 and CDR2 sequences are SGHNT and YYREEE (reference sequence). The CDR3 extends over 15 amino acids. CDR3: CASRIAGTKEETQYF.

The CDR3 sequence: CAISDNDGYNSPLHF. The chain is built from TRBV10-3 and TRBJ1-6. Germline assignment: CDR1 ENHRY and CDR2 SYGVKD. This CDR3 comprises 15 residues.

Judged by frequency, this clonotype is medium-sized. The chain's CDR3 is CASSYGSYYEQYF. V usage is TRBV6-5 and J usage is TRBJ2-7. CDR3 size: 13 residues. Per germline, CDR1 MNHEY and CDR2 SVGAGI.

The chain combines TRBV11-2 with TRBJ2-1; TCRdb picks TRBD1, but there is no DNA to check that call. This CDR3 contains 15 residues. Per the germline V gene, CDR1 is SGHAT and CDR2 is FQNNGV. The CDR3 is CASSSDRGRNNEQFF.

This chain joins TRBV20-1 and TRBJ2-3. Germline V CDR1 and CDR2: DFQATT, SNEGSKA (reference sequence). This CDR3 region has 14 residues. The CDR3 here is CSARSSGSTDTQYF.

This chain links TRBV12-3 or TRBV12-4 with TRBJ1-5; the D call of TRBD1 rests on TCRdb alone, since no DNA is present to check it. The CDR3 covers 13 residues. The CDR3 is CASSWDRGQPQHF.

The chain couples TRBV7-2 to TRBJ2-7; TCRdb's D call, TRBD2, is unchecked because there is no DNA. There are 15 residues in the CDR3. Germline CDR1 reads SGHTA; CDR2 reads FQGNSA. CDR3 region: CASSLAPSVLYEQYF.

The chain has TRBV6-5 and TRBJ1-5; lacking DNA, the TRBD1 call made by TCRdb goes unchecked. The CDR3 totals 15 residues. Per germline, CDR1 MNHEY and CDR2 SVGAGI. The CDR3 here is CASSYSRGLSQPQHF.

Here the CDR3 reads CAWSPGRAGTDTQYF. The chain uses TRBV30 and TRBJ2-3; the TCRdb call, TRBD1, lacks DNA for checking. Per the germline V gene, CDR1 is GTSNPN and CDR2 is SVGIG (reference sequence). CDR3 size: 15 residues.

V usage is TRBV30 and J usage is TRBJ2-5; TCRdb returns TRBD1, unconfirmable since there is no DNA. Germline CDR1 is GTSNPN and CDR2 is SVGIG (reference sequence). CDR3 size: 13 residues. CDR3 sequence: CAWSLAGQGTQYF.

This clonotype is medium-sized (0.01 to 0.1%) by frequency. The CDR3 is CASSGTGQAEFF. J is TRBJ2-1 and V is TRBV6-5; with no DNA, the TCRdb D assignment of TRBD1 cannot be verified. The CDR3 consists of 12 residues. Per the germline V gene, CDR1 is MNHEY and CDR2 is SVGAGI.

This chain connects TRBV10-3 to TRBJ1-4. The CDR3 covers 12 residues. Germline V CDR1 and CDR2: ENHRY, SYGVKD. CDR3 sequence: CAISESGSKLFF.

This clonotype is classed as medium-sized by frequency. The J gene is TRBJ2-3, the V gene TRBV6-6; TCRdb returns TRBD1, unconfirmable since there is no DNA. This CDR3 is built from 15 residues. The germline CDR1 and CDR2 sequences are MNHNY and SVGAGI (reference sequence). This CDR3 reads CASSYGDRTTDTQYF.

The chain couples TRBV27 to TRBJ2-2; TCRdb gives TRBD1 as the D gene, but with no DNA this cannot be confirmed. The germline gives CDR1 MNHEY, CDR2 SMNVEV (reference sequence). The CDR3 runs 14 residues. Here the CDR3 reads CASRDRGLRGELFF.

The chain recombines TRBV10-3 with TRBJ2-5. The CDR3 loop spans 14 amino acids. Germline V gives CDR1 ENHRY, CDR2 SYGVKD. The CDR3 here is CAIKADWDQETQYF.

V is TRBV12-3 or TRBV12-4 and J is TRBJ2-2. This CDR3 is built from 12 residues. The CDR3 here is CASSRLGGELFF.

The chain joins TRBV27 to TRBJ2-7; TCRdb's assignment of TRBD1 cannot be checked, as there is no DNA. Per the germline V gene, CDR1 is MNHEY and CDR2 is SMNVEV (reference sequence). The CDR3 sequence is 15 residues long. The CDR3 sequence is CASSLEGTGIHEQYF.

This clonotype is medium-sized (0.01 to 0.1%) by frequency. CDR3 sequence: CASSNGVSDTQYF. The chain employs TRBV19 and TRBJ2-3. The CDR3 is 13 residues long. The germline gives CDR1 LNHDA, CDR2 SQIVND (reference sequence).

The CDR3 is CAISESGELTYEQYF. The chain combines TRBV10-3 with TRBJ2-7; TCRdb reports TRBD1, a call that lacks DNA to check it against. The length of the CDR3 is 15 residues. Germline V gives CDR1 ENHRY, CDR2 SYGVKD.

The chain joins TRBV6-5 to TRBJ2-6; TCRdb's D call, TRBD1, is unchecked because there is no DNA. The CDR3 has 19 residues. CDR1 and CDR2 (germline): MNHEY, SVGAGI. The CDR3 loop is CASSYSPGQGSSGANVLTF.